The clone carrying this T cell receptor beta chain was observed once. Sequenced by immunoSEQ multiplex PCR; TCRdb stores in-frame clones only, minus some. The table shows 360,000 or so clones, with about 90% occurring only once. Participants were aged about 18 to 90 years, lived in over 20 US areas, and enrolled virtually. The source of the sample is a study of blood T cell repertoires in COVID-19. Study background: In each case, the material was cDNA or gDNA derived from T cells, B-cell-depleted T cells, or PBMCs.

V was cut by 2 bases and J by 0 bases, with 8 bases left in between. The CDR3 totals 14 residues. The germline V gene encodes CDR1 SGDLS and CDR2 YYNGEE. The V call is TRBV9, the J call TRBJ1-1; TRBD1 might be the D (6 bases). Sequences were obtained from PBMCs or T cells enriched from blood (not recorded which). The sequence was obtained from a woman aged 25 to 39 who had recovered from COVID-19. The chain's CDR3 is CASSVGQLNTEAFF. The CDR3 region has the DNA TGTGCCAGCAGCGTCGGACAGTTGAACACTGAAGCTTTCTTT.